These 3 T cell receptor beta chains came from one sample sequenced in a study of STAT5B mutations in CD4+ large granular lymphocyte leukemia. The assay was immunoSEQ multiplex PCR, and TCRdb's table has in-frame clones only and misses some. Of some 30,000 clones listed, around four fifths are singletons. The sample comprised CD4+ T cells from blood buffy coats. These receptor sequences come from a human donor in good health.

This sequence joins TRBV4-1 and TRBJ2-5; 10 nucleotides line up with TRBD2. The CDR3 loop spans 16 amino acids. With 2 bases clipped from V and 2 bases from J, the junction kept 5 bases outside the gene matches. Looked up from germline, CDR1 is MGHRA and CDR2 is YSYEKL. The CDR3 reads CASSQLAGVTQETQYF. DNA for the CDR3: TGCGCCAGCAGCCAACTAGCGGGAGTAACACAAGAGACCCAGTACTTC.

The chain uses TRBV7-9 and TRBJ2-3; TRBD2 agrees at 8 bases. The CDR3 loop spans 15 amino acids. Losses at the gene ends were 1 base for V and 1 base for J; bases not matched to a gene: 1. Germline lookup yields CDR1 SEHNR and CDR2 FQNEAQ (reference sequence). The chain's CDR3 is CASSLGRGGTDTQYF. DNA of the CDR3: TGTGCCAGCAGCTTAGGGCGGGGGGGCACAGATACGCAGTATTTT.

The chain carries TRBV6-5 and TRBJ2-7; D possibly matches TRBD1 or TRBD2 (5 bases each). The CDR3 spans 14 residues. CDR1 and CDR2 (germline): MNHEY, SVGAGI. V was clipped by 4 bases and J by 0 bases, with 10 bases between them. As DNA, the CDR3 is TGTGCCAGCAGTTGGCAGGGAGCCTCCTACGAGCAGTACTTC. Amino acid sequence: CASSWQGASYEQYF.